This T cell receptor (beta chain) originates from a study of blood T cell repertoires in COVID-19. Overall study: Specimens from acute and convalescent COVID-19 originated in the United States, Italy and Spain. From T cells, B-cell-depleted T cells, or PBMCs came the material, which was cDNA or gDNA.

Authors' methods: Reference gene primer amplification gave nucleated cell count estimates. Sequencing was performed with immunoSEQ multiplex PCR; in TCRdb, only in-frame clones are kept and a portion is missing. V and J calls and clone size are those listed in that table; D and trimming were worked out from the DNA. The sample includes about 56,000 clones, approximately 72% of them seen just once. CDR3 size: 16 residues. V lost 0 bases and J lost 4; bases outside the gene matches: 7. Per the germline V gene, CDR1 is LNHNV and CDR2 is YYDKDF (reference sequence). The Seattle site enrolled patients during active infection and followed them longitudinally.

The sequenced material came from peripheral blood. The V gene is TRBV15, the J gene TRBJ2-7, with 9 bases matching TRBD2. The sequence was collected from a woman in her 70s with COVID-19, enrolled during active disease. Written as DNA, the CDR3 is TGTGCCACCAGCAGAGAGGACGGCGGGGGGGTTTACGAGCAGTACTTC. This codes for CATSREDGGGVYEQYF.